This T cell receptor (beta chain) appears in the sequencing data of a study of blood T cell repertoires in COVID-19. Study-wide background: The samples span acute and convalescent COVID-19 from the United States, Italy and Spain.

The germline V and J ends were trimmed by 3 bases and 0 bases, with 12 bases remaining between them. Per germline, CDR1 SGDLS and CDR2 YYNGEE. The CDR3 extends over 15 amino acids. The assay was immunoSEQ multiplex PCR, and TCRdb's table has in-frame clones only and misses some. Of under 350,000 clones listed, 75% to 90% were seen once; the top ten hold roughly 5.1%. The sequenced sample consisted of peripheral blood. The chain recombines TRBV9 with TRBJ1-1, with D possibly being TRBD1 (6 bases). The clonotype comes from a man aged 35 to 55 with acute or convalescent COVID-19. The CDR3 spells CASSGGRGLNTEAFF. The DNA for the CDR3 is TGTGCCAGCAGCGGGGGGCGAGGCCTGAACACTGAAGCTTTCTTT.